One and the same sample provided the 31 T cell receptor beta chains below, sequenced in a study of T cells in Graves' hyperthyroidism and ophthalmopathy. Amplified TCR beta CDR3 regions came from RNA transcripts. The HTBI primer set served for first-round RT-PCR of the TCR CDR3. TCRdb itself ran the multiplex PCR reads through MiXCR, one entry per CDR3 protein. The repertoire holds about 290,000 distinct CDR3 sequences, with less than 20% as singletons. Sequencing input: blood. Source of these receptors: a man aged 50-59 years with Graves' ophthalmopathy.

This clonotype was detected a few times. The chain carries TRBV5-1 and TRBJ2-7; D is possibly TRBD1 or TRBD2 (6 bases each). V was clipped by 0 bases and J by 2 bases, with 9 bases between them. The CDR3 length is 14 residues. Looked up from germline, CDR1 is SGHRS and CDR2 is YFSETQ. The CDR3 DNA reads TGCGCCAGCAGCTTGGGGGGGGCCCCCTACGAGCAGTACTTC. Protein sequence: CASSLGGAPYEQYF.

This clonotype was counted a few times. The chain combines TRBV11-2 with TRBJ2-1; 11 bases align to TRBD1. Germline loops: CDR1 SGHAT, CDR2 FQNNGV. This CDR3 is built from 15 residues. V was pared by 1 base and J by 9 bases, with 5 bases of the junction left unmatched. DNA of the CDR3: TGTGCCAGCAGCTTAGCCTGGACAGGGGGCACTGAGCAGTTCTTC. This encodes CASSLAWTGGTEQFF. Supplemented by reference TRBV11-2 and TRBJ2-1, the full variable domain reads EAGVAQSPRYKIIEKRQSVAFWCNPISGHATLYWYQQILGQGPKLLIQFQNNGVVDDSQLPKDRFSAERLKGVDSTLKIQPAKLEDSAVYLCASSLAWTGGTEQFFGPGTRLTVL.

The sample holds many counts of this clonotype. J is TRBJ1-5 and V is TRBV28; D gene uncertain. With 5 bases removed from V and 1 base from J, the gap between germline ends came to 12 bases. Germline V gene lookup returns CDR1 MDHEN and CDR2 SYDVKM. The CDR3 is made up of 15 amino acids. The CDR3: CASSLRVGSNQPQHF. CDR3 in DNA: TGTGCCAGCAGTCTCCGGGTTGGGAGCAATCAGCCCCAGCATTTT.

This clonotype was observed a few times. The chain has TRBV9 and TRBJ1-4, with D maybe TRBD1 (6 bases). Per the germline V gene, CDR1 is SGDLS and CDR2 is YYNGEE. Trimming took off 0 bases at V and 8 bases at J, with 14 bases between the two ends. This CDR3 is 15 amino acids long. CDR3 nucleotides: TGTGCCAGCAGCGTAGGGGACACCGGACGGGAAAAACTGTTTTTT. It specifies CASSVGDTGREKLFF.

The chain has TRBV7-6 and TRBJ2-1, with TRBD2 matching 10 bases. Trimming removed 6 bases from V and 8 bases from J; junction bases left unmatched: 7. CDR3 length equals 14 residues. Germline CDR1 SGHVS, CDR2 FNYEAQ. In nucleotides, the CDR3 is TGTGCCAGCAGATCTAAGCGGGAGGGCCATGAGCAGTTCTTC. Amino acids: CASRSKREGHEQFF. The whole variable domain, filled in from reference TRBV7-6 and TRBJ2-1, reads GAGVSQSPRYKVTKRGQDVALRCDPISGHVSLYWYRQALGQGPEFLTYFNYEAQQDKSGLPNDRFSAERPEGSISTLTIQRTEQRDSAMYRCASRSKREGHEQFFGPGTRLTVL.

J is TRBJ2-7 and V is TRBV15; the D is unclear. The germline CDR1 and CDR2 sequences are LNHNV and YYDKDF (reference sequence). V shed 1 base and J shed 3 bases, with 7 bases lying between them. This CDR3 comprises 13 residues. The CDR3 protein is CATSRVLNYEQYF. CDR3 nucleotides: TGTGCCACCAGCAGAGTTTTGAACTACGAGCAGTACTTC.

The chain uses TRBV27 and TRBJ2-5; D is undetermined. Germline V gene data show CDR1 as MNHEY and CDR2 as SMNVEV (reference sequence). CDR3 length: 15 amino acids. The V end was cut by 2 bases, the J end by 1 base, with 11 bases between. The CDR3 nucleotides are TGTGCCAGCAGTTTAAGGTGGGCGGTCCAAGAGACCCAGTACTTC. It codes for CASSLRWAVQETQYF.

The gene calls are TRBV7-6 and TRBJ2-1, with D tentatively TRBD2 (6 bases). CDR3 length equals 13 residues. CDR1 is SGHVS, CDR2 FNYEAQ, per germline. V shed 5 bases and J shed 13 bases, with 18 bases lying between them. CDR3 sequence reads: CASSLNARTNQFF. In DNA, the CDR3 is TGTGCCAGCAGCCTAAACGCAAGGACTAACCAGTTCTTC.

This clonotype has more than one count but fewer than ten. The chain employs TRBV19 and TRBJ2-2, with unresolved D. The CDR3 extends over 16 amino acids. From germline, CDR1 is LNHDA and CDR2 SQIVND (reference sequence). V lost 4 bases and J 0 bases, leaving 12 bases between the germline ends. CDR3 protein: CASSTSDIANTGELFF. The CDR3 coding sequence is TGTGCCAGTAGTACCTCAGACATAGCGAACACCGGGGAGCTGTTTTTT.

The rearrangement joins TRBV29-1 to TRBJ2-5, with 8 bases aligning to TRBD2. V gave up 7 bases and J gave up 3 bases; unmatched junction bases: 4. The germline CDR1 and CDR2 sequences are SQVTM and ANQGSEA. The CDR3 runs 12 residues. The CDR3 protein is CSASGGKETQYF. In nucleotides, the CDR3 is TGCAGCGCGTCGGGGGGGAAAGAGACCCAGTACTTC.

V usage is TRBV5-4 and J usage is TRBJ2-3; D not resolved. This CDR3 comprises 12 residues. CDR1 is SGHNT and CDR2 is YYREEE in the germline V gene (reference sequence). Trimming shortened V by 4 bases and J by 6 bases, and 9 bases separated the two germline ends. The CDR3: CASSGTLDTQYF. CDR3 coding DNA: TGTGCCAGCAGCGGAACCTTGGATACGCAGTATTTT.

Comment on this clonotype: A much larger clone lies one base from this, so it may be a read error. Written as DNA, the CDR3 is TGTGCCAGCAGCTTAAATGGGGACTCCTACGGGCAGTACTTC. It yields the protein CASSLNGDSYGQYF. V usage is TRBV11-2 and J usage is TRBJ2-7; D is perhaps TRBD2 (6 bases). The CDR3 is 14 amino acids. Germline CDR1 SGHAT, CDR2 FQNNGV.

This clonotype was counted a few times. The chain uses TRBV6-1 and TRBJ1-2; 8 bases are a match to TRBD1. The CDR3 runs to 15 residues. Germline V gene data show CDR1 as MNHNS and CDR2 as SASEGT. J gave up 8 bases and V 1 base, and 9 bases lay outside the gene matches. In DNA, the CDR3 is TGTGCCAGCAGTGAAGTACCGGACAGGGAGAGAGGCTACACCTTC. It yields the protein CASSEVPDRERGYTF.

This clonotype was observed many times. This sequence joins TRBV20-1 and TRBJ2-3; perhaps TRBD2 as D (5 bases). V was cut by 2 bases and J by 5 bases, with 11 bases left in between. This CDR3 contains 13 residues. CDR1 and CDR2 from the germline V gene are DFQATT and SNEGSKA (reference sequence). CDR3 in DNA: TGCAGTGCTAGATTAGGAGGCTTAGATACGCAGTATTTT. Its protein is CSARLGGLDTQYF.

V and J are TRBV9 and TRBJ2-7; 9 nucleotides match TRBD1. The CDR3 runs 16 residues. The V segment lost 0 bases and the J segment 3 bases; nucleotides outside the gene matches: 7. Looked up from germline, CDR1 is SGDLS and CDR2 is YYNGEE. The CDR3 is CASSVGAGQGYYEQYF. CDR3 nucleotide sequence: TGTGCCAGCAGCGTAGGGGCGGGACAGGGATACTACGAGCAGTACTTC.

The genes are TRBV3-1 and TRBJ2-5, with 9 bases fitting TRBD2. Germline V gene data show CDR1 as LGHDT and CDR2 as YNNKEL (reference sequence). V lost 1 base to trimming and J lost 5 bases; unmatched junction nucleotides: 11. This CDR3 has 17 residues. The CDR3 loop is CASSQGRLAAGWETQYF. CDR3 coding DNA: TGTGCCAGCAGCCAAGGACGACTAGCGGCTGGGTGGGAGACCCAGTACTTC.

The rearrangement uses TRBV4-1 and TRBJ2-1, with no clear D. V dropped 8 bases and J dropped 5 bases, with 10 bases sitting between them. The CDR3 covers 12 residues. Germline V gives CDR1 MGHRA, CDR2 YSYEKL. The CDR3 DNA follows: TGCGCCAGCGGGGTATCGGACAATGAGCAGTTCTTC. Translated: CASGVSDNEQFF.

There are a few counts of this clonotype. The chain recombines TRBV7-2 with TRBJ1-3; no firm D call. Germline V gives CDR1 SGHTA, CDR2 FQGNSA. V gave up 1 base and J gave up 2 bases, with 9 bases separating them. The CDR3 runs 15 residues. CDR3 sequence reads: CASSLEGGTGNTIYF. Here the CDR3 DNA reads TGTGCCAGCAGCTTAGAGGGAGGTACTGGAAACACCATATATTTT. Full variable domain (missing parts from reference TRBV7-2 and TRBJ1-3): GAGVSQSPSNKVTEKGKDVELRCDPISGHTALYWYRQSLGQGLEFLIYFQGNSAPDKSGLPSDRFSAERTGGSVSTLTIQRTQQEDSAVYLCASSLEGGTGNTIYFGEGSWLTVV.

The sample holds many counts of this clonotype. The chain has TRBV11-2 and TRBJ2-4, with a possible D match to TRBD2 (5 bases). This CDR3 comprises 15 residues. Germline CDR1 SGHAT, CDR2 FQNNGV. V was cut by 4 bases and J by 1 base, with 11 bases left in between. CDR3: CASSSGITAKNIQYF. The DNA for the CDR3 is TGTGCCAGCAGCTCGGGGATCACTGCCAAAAACATTCAGTACTTC.

This clonotype turned up a few times. V gene TRBV28 combines with J gene TRBJ2-5; D not certain. The germline V gene encodes CDR1 MDHEN and CDR2 SYDVKM. The CDR3 covers 11 residues. The V end lost 6 bases, the J end lost 5 bases, and 7 bases lay between the germline ends. CDR3: CASRTEETQYF. CDR3 sequence (DNA): TGTGCCAGCAGGACTGAGGAGACCCAGTACTTC.

The chain uses TRBV7-9 and TRBJ1-1; D is undetermined. CDR3 length equals 15 residues. Germline-derived CDR1 and CDR2 are SEHNR and FQNEAQ (reference sequence). V was trimmed by 5 bases and J by 3 bases, leaving 16 bases between them. CDR3 DNA sequence: TGTGCCAGCAGCCCTATAAAAGGACGGCACACTGAAGCTTTCTTT. Translating gives CASSPIKGRHTEAFF.

The chain links TRBV6-1 to TRBJ1-2; D remains ambiguous. V was clipped by 6 bases and J by 3 bases, with 8 bases between them. Germline V gene lookup returns CDR1 MNHNS and CDR2 SASEGT. The CDR3 is 12 amino acids. In nucleotides, the CDR3 is TGTGCCAGCAGGGCAGCTTACTATGGCTACACCTTC. Encoded protein: CASRAAYYGYTF.

The V call is TRBV7-2, the J call TRBJ2-7; D gene uncertain. Trimming cost V 3 bases and J 5 bases, with 5 bases left between them. Germline CDR1 and CDR2: SGHTA and FQGNSA. The CDR3 is 11 amino acids. CDR3 sequence (DNA): TGTGCCAGCAGCTTTTATCACGAGCAGTACTTC. This sequence encodes CASSFYHEQYF.

This clonotype occurred many times. This chain joins TRBV5-8 and TRBJ2-3; 7 nucleotides line up with TRBD2. Unmatched junction bases numbered 5, after V lost 0 bases and J lost 4 bases. Germline assignment: CDR1 SGHTS and CDR2 YDEGEE. This CDR3 has 15 amino acids. The CDR3 sequence is CASSLGGSNADTQYF. The CDR3 DNA is TGTGCCAGCAGCTTGGGCGGGAGTAACGCAGATACGCAGTATTTT.

This clonotype was seen ten or more times. The gene calls are TRBV2 and TRBJ2-5, with D perhaps assigned TRBD1 or TRBD2 (5 bases each). The CDR3 sequence is 13 residues long. Trimming shortened V by 5 bases and J by 2 bases, and 9 bases separated the two germline ends. Germline CDR1 is SNHLY and CDR2 is FYNNEI. CDR3 region: CASSSGRQETQYF. The CDR3 DNA follows: TGTGCCAGCAGTTCGGGACGGCAAGAGACCCAGTACTTC.

Comment on this clonotype: Since a much larger clone is just one base distant, this may be a read error. The final CDR3 position lacks the conserved phenylalanine or tryptophan, pointing to a likely read error. The rearrangement uses TRBV11-2 and TRBJ2-2, with 7 bases aligning to TRBD2. Germline CDR1 and CDR2: SGHAT and FQNNGV. The CDR3 sequence is 15 residues long. V trimming: 7 bases; J trimming: 0 bases; junction bases outside the gene matches: 5. The chain's CDR3 is CASNRGVTNTGELFS. The CDR3 nucleotides are TGTGCCAGCAACCGGGGGGTGACGAACACCGGGGAGCTGTTTTCT.

Many counts were recorded for this clonotype. V is TRBV5-1 and J is TRBJ2-3; D perhaps matches TRBD1 (5 bases). The CDR3 length is 16 residues. The V gene lost 0 bases and the J gene lost 2 bases, with 13 bases spanning the gap. Per the germline V gene, CDR1 is SGHRS and CDR2 is YFSETQ. The CDR3 nucleotides are TGCGCCAGCAGCTTGGGGACACGTTTCCTCACAGATACGCAGTATTTT. Translation gives CASSLGTRFLTDTQYF.

A note on this clonotype: A read error may be the cause here, since a much bigger clone is one base away. The chain carries TRBV20-1 and TRBJ2-1, with 9 bases fitting TRBD1. Germline V gives CDR1 DFQATT, CDR2 SNEGSKA (reference sequence). This CDR3 spans 15 amino acids. The V segment lost 5 bases and the J segment 10 bases; nucleotides outside the gene matches: 15. CDR3 sequence: CSAPGTGSSPYEQFF. The CDR3 coding sequence is TGCAGTGCTCCCGGGACAGGGTCCTCTCCCTACGAGCAGTTCTTC.

Only a few counts were recorded for this clonotype. V and J are TRBV29-1 and TRBJ2-7; D is perhaps TRBD1 (5 bases). Germline CDR1 SQVTM, CDR2 ANQGSEA. The CDR3 extends over 12 amino acids. V lost 4 bases and J 2 bases, leaving 9 bases between the germline ends. The CDR3 DNA is TGCAGCGTTGTTACAGGAGCCTACGAGCAGTACTTC. Translated, it gives CSVVTGAYEQYF.

The chain is built from TRBV7-2 and TRBJ1-4, with TRBD1 matching over 8 bases. There are 14 residues in the CDR3. V lost 5 bases to trimming and J lost 8 bases; unmatched junction nucleotides: 7. Germline-derived CDR1 and CDR2 are SGHTA and FQGNSA. In nucleotides, the CDR3 is TGTGCCAGCAGCCAACAGGGGGTTCGCGAAAAACTGTTTTTT. It encodes CASSQQGVREKLFF.

J is TRBJ2-7 and V is TRBV28; TRBD2 matches at 11 bases. V dropped 10 bases and J dropped 1; count of bases not matched to a gene: 6. Looked up from germline, CDR1 is MDHEN and CDR2 is SYDVKM. The CDR3 spans 14 residues. The CDR3 coding sequence is TGTGCCACCCGACCTAGCGGGAGGTCCTACGAGCAGTACTTC. This gives the protein CATRPSGRSYEQYF.